The 9 T cell receptor beta chains below were found in one sample sequenced in a study of T cells in Graves' hyperthyroidism and ophthalmopathy. The investigators amplified TCR beta CDR3 regions from RNA transcripts. The TCR CDR3 first-round RT-PCR relied on the HTBI primer set. One entry per CDR3 protein, called by TCRdb with MiXCR from the multiplex PCR reads. Of 330,000 or so distinct CDR3 sequences in the sample, approximately 18% were seen once. Sequenced: blood. The receptors derive from a woman in her 40s with Graves' ophthalmopathy.

This clonotype was counted ten times or more. J is TRBJ1-1 and V is TRBV28; D might be TRBD1 (6 bases). The CDR3 contains 13 residues. Between the trimmed V and J ends, which lost 10 bases and 1 base, there was a span of 13 bases. The V gene's germline CDR1 is MDHEN and CDR2 SYDVKM. The CDR3 DNA reads TGTGCCACCGATAAACAGGGGAACACTGAAGCTTTCTTT. Translated: CATDKQGNTEAFF.

This clonotype was counted at least ten times. The rearrangement joins TRBV28 to TRBJ2-7; D remains ambiguous. The CDR3 contains 13 residues. Germline V gene data show CDR1 as MDHEN and CDR2 as SYDVKM. The germline V and J ends were trimmed by 2 bases and 4 bases, with 9 bases remaining between them. Here the CDR3 reads CASSLLPAYEQYF. As DNA, the CDR3 is TGTGCCAGCAGTTTACTCCCCGCTTACGAGCAGTACTTC.

This clonotype was counted at least ten times. In DNA, the CDR3 is TGCGCCAGCAGCTTGTCGCCGGACAGAAATCAGCCCCAGCATTTT. Translated: CASSLSPDRNQPQHF. V and J are TRBV5-1 and TRBJ1-5; D might be TRBD1 (6 bases). The CDR3 has 15 residues. Germline values: CDR1 SGHRS, CDR2 YFSETQ. V lost 1 base, J lost 4 bases, and 12 bases lay in between.

This clonotype has at least ten counts. Just one base apart from a much larger clone, this may be a read error. The gene calls are TRBV6-1 and TRBJ2-2; 7 bases agree with TRBD1. This CDR3 is 15 amino acids long. The V gene's germline CDR1 is MNHNS and CDR2 SASEGT. CDR3 sequence: CASSPQTGRPGEPFF. The CDR3 DNA reads TGTGCCAGCAGTCCACAGACAGGGCGTCCCGGGGAGCCGTTTTTT.

This clonotype was recorded many times. The CDR3 does not end in the conserved phenylalanine or tryptophan, so this is likely a read error. J is TRBJ1-1 and V is TRBV30, with no clear D. This CDR3 is built from 11 residues. Trimming pared 2 bases from V and 0 bases from J, leaving 1 base between. The germline V gene encodes CDR1 GTSNPN and CDR2 SVGIG (reference sequence). Here the CDR3 reads CAWSLNTEAFS. In nucleotides, the CDR3 is TGTGCCTGGAGTCTGAACACTGAAGCTTTCTCT.

This clonotype was detected many times. The V and J genes are TRBV6-1 and TRBJ1-1; 10 nucleotides agree with TRBD1. This CDR3 has 14 amino acids. In germline, CDR1 is MNHNS, CDR2 SASEGT. V shed 4 bases, J shed 10 bases, and the junction held 9 bases outside the gene matches. The CDR3 sequence: CASSGTGTGVRAFF. CDR3 sequence (DNA): TGTGCCAGCAGTGGCACCGGGACAGGGGTACGAGCTTTCTTT.

Many counts were recorded for this clonotype. This chain links TRBV4-3 with TRBJ1-1; D gene ambiguous. The CDR3 has 15 amino acids. V dropped 0 bases and J dropped 0 bases, with 8 bases sitting between them. Germline loops: CDR1 LGHNA, CDR2 YSLEER. CDR3 loop: CASSQDRVLNTEAFF. CDR3 DNA sequence: TGCGCCAGCAGCCAAGATCGGGTGTTGAACACTGAAGCTTTCTTT.

The sample holds many counts of this clonotype. J is TRBJ2-7 and V is TRBV3-1; 7 nucleotides line up with TRBD2. Germline values: CDR1 LGHDT, CDR2 YNNKEL (reference sequence). The CDR3 spans 14 residues. Trimming removed 2 bases from V and 2 bases from J; junction bases left unmatched: 3. The CDR3 DNA sequence: TGTGCCAGCAGCCAATTAGCGGGCGCCTACGAGCAGTACTTC. Its protein is CASSQLAGAYEQYF.

This clonotype was counted at least ten times. The chain couples TRBV28 to TRBJ2-5; D call uncertain. Germline CDR1 MDHEN, CDR2 SYDVKM. V lost 3 bases and J lost 4, with 15 bases in between. The CDR3 has 15 amino acids. The CDR3 loop is CASSFPTTGPETQYF. The CDR3 DNA sequence: TGTGCCAGCAGTTTCCCCACGACTGGCCCAGAGACCCAGTACTTC.